The TCR beta chain under discussion was sequenced for a study of breast tumors, draining lymph nodes, adjacent tissues. CDR1 and CDR2 from the germline V gene are MNHNS and SASEGT. This CDR3 has 14 amino acids. Samples came from axillary lymph nodes draining the breast cancer. Findings and limits, study-wide: Data fit most tumor T cells coming from lymph node, expanding in tumor. Luminal-like breast cancer showed significantly greater tumor-nontumor repertoire similarity than basal-like breast cancer did.

Turning to this clonotype: No antigen is known for it. This clone may be a read error of a much larger clone one base away.

TCRdb recomputed calls from the multiplex PCR reads with MiXCR, one row per CDR3 protein. The data show approximately 200,000 distinct CDR3 sequences, around a third seen once. The TCR comes from a female donor with breast cancer. Some clones in this sample may be carry-over from other donors' samples. The genes are TRBV6-1 and TRBJ2-5; D possibly corresponds to TRBD2 (6 bases). The sample was axillary lymph node tissue. The CDR3 nucleotides are TGTGCCAGCAGTGAGACGGGGGTTCAAGAGACCCAGTGCTTC. Translating it yields CASSETGVQETQCF.